These T cell receptor beta chains were read from a single sample in a study of T cell responses to AZD1222 COVID-19 vaccine. TCRdb keeps only in-frame clones here, not all; method: immunoSEQ multiplex PCR. The table lists some 150,000 clones, just over 90% of them singletons. The sample in question was peripheral blood, obtained on day 0 of AZD1222 vaccination. These receptors originate from an adult in good health. CDR3s include the opening cysteine and the closing phenylalanine or tryptophan. A D gene is named only where the DNA matches it firmly. Expanded clones are given a class, and other clones once, few, many or no size at all.

v_gene	abundance	j_gene	d_gene	CDR3nt	CDR3aa
TRBV5-4	-	TRBJ1-2	TRBD1	TGTGCCAGCAGCACCGGACAGGGGGCCACACGCTATGGCTACACCTTC	CASSTGQGATRYGYTF
TRBV6-1	once	TRBJ1-1	-	TGTGCCAGCAGTGACGGATTTACCCCTCGAGCGGACACTGAAGCTTTCTTT	CASSDGFTPRADTEAFF
TRBV5-4	-	TRBJ2-7	-	TGTGCCAGCAGCTCGGACAGAAAAATCGCCTACGAGCAGTACTTC	CASSSDRKIAYEQYF
TRBV28	-	TRBJ1-2	TRBD1	TGTGCCAGCAGTTCCTCCGGGACAGGGGCCTATTACGGCTACACCTTC	CASSSSGTGAYYGYTF
TRBV7-2	-	TRBJ2-2	TRBD1	TGTGCCAGCAGCTTAGGGGCCGGGACAGCAAAAATCACCGGGGAGCTGTTTTTT	CASSLGAGTAKITGELFF
TRBV27	-	TRBJ2-2	-	TGTGCCAGCAGTTTGAGGTCCGGGGAGCTGTTTTTT	CASSLRSGELFF
TRBV5-4	-	TRBJ1-3	TRBD1	TGTGCCAGCAGCTGGGGACAGGCCGGAAACACCATATATTTT	CASSWGQAGNTIYF
TRBV6-1	-	TRBJ2-5	-	TGTGCCAGCAGTGAAGGGTGGCAGGATCAAGAGACCCAGTACTTC	CASSEGWQDQETQYF
TRBV4-1	-	TRBJ1-3	-	TGCGCCAGCAGCCAGGTAGATTACTCTGGAAACACCATATATTTT	CASSQVDYSGNTIYF
TRBV4-1	-	TRBJ1-4	-	TGCGCCAGCAGCCAAGGACCGACCCGCACTAATGAAAAACTGTTTTTT	CASSQGPTRTNEKLFF
TRBV30	-	TRBJ1-5	-	TGTGCCTGGAGTGTACAGGGAAATCAGCCCCAGCATTTT	CAWSVQGNQPQHF
TRBV5-1	-	TRBJ1-2	TRBD1	TGCGCCAGCAGCTTGGAAGGGAGGGGACAGGGGCGGAACTATGGCTACACCTTC	CASSLEGRGQGRNYGYTF
TRBV12-2	-	TRBJ1-2	-	TGTGCAAGTCGCGAAAACTCCGGGACAACAAGCGGCTACACCTTC	CASRENSGTTSGYTF
TRBV4-2	-	TRBJ2-4	-	TGTGCCAGCAGCCAAGAGGGGTCAGCACATGGCAAAAACATTCAGTACTTC	CASSQEGSAHGKNIQYF
TRBV19	-	TRBJ1-6	TRBD1	TGTGCCAGTAGGGAAGACAGGGGTTGGAATTCACCCCTCCACTTT	CASREDRGWNSPLHF
TRBV5-1	once	TRBJ2-6	-	TGCGCCAGCAGCTCGACACCGACCTCTGGGGCCAACGTCCTGACTTTC	CASSSTPTSGANVLTF
TRBV19	-	TRBJ1-1	-	TGTGCCAGTAGTATATTCACCGGGGCGAACACTGAAGCTTTCTTT	CASSIFTGANTEAFF
TRBV5-1	-	TRBJ1-2	-	TGCGCCAGCAGCTTGCCCGGGGACTATGGCTACACCTTC	CASSLPGDYGYTF
TRBV5-1	-	TRBJ2-3	-	TGCGCCAGCAGCTTGTCGGGGGACACAAACACAGATACGCAGTATTTT	CASSLSGDTNTDTQYF
TRBV10-1	-	TRBJ2-3	-	TGCGCCAGCTCCTTGACGTTGGGGGAGACACCCCAAGATACGCAGTATTTT	CASSLTLGETPQDTQYF
TRBV19	-	TRBJ1-1	-	TGTGCCAGTAGTATATGGGGGAAGTATGAAGCTTTCTTT	CASSIWGKYEAFF
TRBV10-3	-	TRBJ1-5	TRBD1	TGTGCCATCAGTGATCCGGGACAGGGGAGTCAGCCCCAGCATTTT	CAISDPGQGSQPQHF
TRBV27	-	TRBJ1-5	TRBD1	TGTGCCAGCAGCGCAACAGGGGGTCTATCTAATCAGCCCCAGCATTTT	CASSATGGLSNQPQHF
TRBV5-5	-	TRBJ2-7	-	TGTGCCAGCAGCTTGTGGGGAGCCTCCTACGAGCAGTACTTC	CASSLWGASYEQYF
TRBV7-9	-	TRBJ2-7	TRBD1	TGTGCCAGCAGCTTACCCCAGGGGGCGAACGAGCAGTACTTC	CASSLPQGANEQYF
TRBV19	-	TRBJ1-1	-	TGTGCCAGTAGTACCCGAGGGCAGGCGAACACTGAAGCTTTCTTT	CASSTRGQANTEAFF
TRBV6-5	-	TRBJ2-1	-	TGTGCCAGCATCTTTGCTGGCAATGAGCAGTTCTTC	CASIFAGNEQFF
TRBV30	-	TRBJ2-1	TRBD2	TGTGCCTGGAGTGTACTCGGACTAGCGGTGAATGAGCAGTTCTTC	CAWSVLGLAVNEQFF
TRBV6-5	-	TRBJ1-3	-	TGTGCCAGCAGTTCGGACAGCTCTGGAAACACCATATATTTT	CASSSDSSGNTIYF